Each of the 13 T cell receptor beta chains below was sequenced from the same sample in a study of T cells after yellow fever vaccination. Using its own MiXCR run on the 5' RACE reads, TCRdb lists one record per CDR3 protein. Here the sample spans 250,000 to 400,000 distinct CDR3 sequences, over 4% being singletons. The sample in question was PBMCs, obtained 5 days after the yellow fever booster vaccination. Receptors were obtained from a man younger than 35 who received the YFV17D yellow fever vaccine.

V and J are TRBV29-1 and TRBJ1-2; no clear D. Looked up from germline, CDR1 is SQVTM and CDR2 is ANQGSEA. The length of the CDR3 is 12 residues. Trimming took 2 bases from V and 3 from J, leaving 7 bases between them. The CDR3 sequence is CSVESPDYGYTF. In DNA, the CDR3 is TGCAGCGTTGAATCCCCCGACTATGGCTACACCTTC.

There are many counts of this clonotype. The V call is TRBV18, the J call TRBJ2-2; D ambiguous. The germline V and J ends were trimmed by 4 bases and 4 bases, with 13 bases remaining between them. Germline V gene data show CDR1 as KGHSH and CDR2 as LQKENI. The CDR3 spans 15 residues. For the CDR3, the DNA is TGTGCCAGCTCACTTGGACGGGTCCTCACCGGGGAGCTGTTTTTT. The encoded protein is CASSLGRVLTGELFF.

This clonotype was picked up many times. This chain joins TRBV12-3 or TRBV12-4 and TRBJ1-6; D unresolved. The CDR3 spans 17 residues. Trimming left V 4 bases short and J 6 bases short, with 19 bases between. In DNA, the CDR3 is TGTGCCAGCAGTTCCCCTTGGCTAGGCCAGTCTAATTCACCCCTCCACTTT. This translates into CASSSPWLGQSNSPLHF.

The chain combines TRBV7-6 with TRBJ2-7; possible D gene TRBD1, 6 bases. Trimming stripped 4 bases from V and 3 bases from J, with 16 bases between. Germline CDR1 and CDR2: SGHVS and FNYEAQ. The CDR3 runs 15 residues. The CDR3 reads CASSSPPGQIYEQYF. CDR3 in DNA: TGTGCCAGCAGCTCCCCCCCGGGACAAATCTACGAGCAGTACTTC. The whole variable domain, filled in from reference TRBV7-6 and TRBJ2-7, reads GAGVSQSPRYKVTKRGQDVALRCDPISGHVSLYWYRQALGQGPEFLTYFNYEAQQDKSGLPNDRFSAERPEGSISTLTIQRTEQRDSAMYRCASSSPPGQIYEQYFGPGTRLTVT.

V is TRBV4-3 and J is TRBJ2-1; 8 bases map to TRBD1. This CDR3 has 20 amino acids. The trim removed 3 bases at V and 3 bases at J, leaving 19 bases unmatched. From germline, CDR1 is LGHNA and CDR2 YSLEER. The CDR3 spells CASSQNPGTGTYWGYNEQFF. CDR3 DNA sequence: TGCGCCAGCAGCCAGAACCCCGGGACAGGAACCTACTGGGGCTACAATGAGCAGTTCTTC.

This clonotype has a handful of counts. DNA of the CDR3: TGCGCCAGCAGCCAAGATCGAGCAGGGGTTTCCAATCAGCCCCAGCATTTT. It specifies CASSQDRAGVSNQPQHF. J is TRBJ1-5 and V is TRBV4-3; possibly TRBD1 for D (6 bases). Trimming removed 0 bases at V and 3 bases at J, with 15 bases between. Germline V gives CDR1 LGHNA, CDR2 YSLEER. The CDR3 has 17 residues.

DNA of the CDR3: TGTGCCAGCAGCTTGTTCAGGCGGGCTACCGAAGCTTTCTTT. Encoded protein: CASSLFRRATEAFF. This rearrangement joins TRBV5-6 to TRBJ1-1; no clear D gene. V dropped 1 base and J dropped 8 bases, with 15 bases sitting between them. Germline CDR1 and CDR2: SGHDT and YYEEEE. The CDR3 has 14 residues. Combining the CDR3 with reference TRBV5-6 and TRBJ1-1 gives the whole variable domain DAGVTQSPTHLIKTRGQQVTLRCSPKSGHDTVSWYQQALGQGPQFIFQYYEEEERQRGNFPDRFSGHQFPNYSSELNVNALLLGDSALYLCASSLFRRATEAFFGQGTRLTVV.

This clonotype was observed many times. The chain combines TRBV7-9 with TRBJ2-1; 9 nucleotides agree with TRBD2. The germline V gene encodes CDR1 SEHNR and CDR2 FQNEAQ (reference sequence). Germline trimming cut 5 bases from V and 7 bases from J; bases unmatched to any gene: 12. This CDR3 is 16 amino acids long. CDR3 sequence (DNA): TGTGCCAGCAGCGACGCGGGCCTAGCGGGGATAAATGAGCAGTTCTTC. Its translation: CASSDAGLAGINEQFF. The variable domain in full, with the rest retrieved from reference TRBV7-9 and TRBJ2-1, is DTGVSQNPRHKITKRGQNVTFRCDPISEHNRLYWYRQTLGQGPEFLTYFQNEAQLEKSRLLSDRFSAERPKGSFSTLEIQRTEQGDSAMYLCASSDAGLAGINEQFFGPGTRLTVL.

This clonotype has at least ten counts. The gene calls are TRBV9 and TRBJ2-1, with a weak D call TRBD1 (7 bases). This CDR3 has 15 amino acids. Trimming removed 8 bases from V and 3 bases from J, with 18 bases in between. Germline CDR1 is SGDLS and CDR2 is YYNGEE. The CDR3 loop reads CASSPGDRLYNEQFF. In DNA form, the CDR3 reads TGTGCCAGTTCGCCGGGGGACAGACTCTACAATGAGCAGTTCTTC.

The rearrangement joins TRBV12-5 to TRBJ2-5, with D uncertain. The germline V and J ends were trimmed by 7 bases and 7 bases, with 13 bases remaining between them. The CDR3 spans 12 residues. Germline assignment: CDR1 LGHNT and CDR2 FRNRAP. The CDR3: CASAHAVGTQYF. Written as DNA, the CDR3 is TGTGCTAGTGCTCACGCCGTGGGGACCCAGTACTTC.

This clonotype was recorded at least ten times. The V and J genes are TRBV20-1 and TRBJ1-2; unclear D gene. Germline V gene data show CDR1 as DFQATT and CDR2 as SNEGSKA (reference sequence). The CDR3 sequence is 11 residues long. V lost 0 bases, J lost 6 bases, and 5 bases lay in between. The CDR3 is CSAREGDGYTF. DNA for the CDR3: TGCAGTGCTAGAGAGGGTGATGGCTACACCTTC.

This clonotype was picked up many times. This chain links TRBV7-9 with TRBJ2-4; D unclear. Deletions cut 3 bases from V and 1 base from J, with 13 bases between. Germline V lookup: CDR1 SEHNR, CDR2 FQNEAQ (reference sequence). This CDR3 is built from 16 residues. As DNA, the CDR3 is TGTGCCAGCAGCTTGGGAAGGGTGGAGGCCAAAAACATTCAGTACTTC. This translates into CASSLGRVEAKNIQYF.

This clonotype was detected only a few times. The V and J genes are TRBV6-5 and TRBJ1-4; D ambiguous. The CDR3 loop spans 15 amino acids. V was trimmed by 6 bases and J by 3 bases, leaving 14 bases between them. Germline loops: CDR1 MNHEY, CDR2 SVGAGI. In DNA, the CDR3 is TGTGCCAGCAGCCTACTCAGGCAGTCTAATGAAAAACTGTTTTTT. Protein sequence: CASSLLRQSNEKLFF.